The rows below give T cell receptor beta chains drawn from one sample of a study of T cell changes during pregnancy in multiple sclerosis. Sequencing used immunoSEQ multiplex PCR; TCRdb keeps in-frame clones, though not all of them. This table holds tens of thousands of clones, 92% found once. The specimen was peripheral blood, collected after pregnancy. The receptors derive from a female donor with multiple sclerosis, enrolled in a pregnancy study. CDR3s include the opening cysteine and the closing phenylalanine or tryptophan. The D gene is left open where the match is weak. Where a row states a size, it is once, few, many or the class of an expanded clone; other rows omit it.

cdr3_aa	cdr3_nt	j_call	clone_size	d_call	v_call
CASSLVVAGGPDTQYF	TGTGCCAGCAGCTTGGTCGTAGCGGGAGGACCAGATACGCAGTATTTT	TRBJ2-3	once	TRBD2	TRBV5-8
CASSEQGRETQYF	TGTGCCAGCAGTGAACAGGGGAGGGAGACCCAGTACTTC	TRBJ2-5	-	-	TRBV4-2
CASSLDAGGRNEQFF	TGTGCCAGCAGCTTAGACGCGGGGGGGAGGAATGAGCAGTTCTTC	TRBJ2-1	-	TRBD2	TRBV7-2
CASSEGFIHLYEQYF	TGTGCCAGCAGTGAAGGGTTTATACACCTCTACGAGCAGTACTTC	TRBJ2-7	-	-	TRBV6-1
CASSLMGGQETQYF	TGCGCCAGCAGCTTGATGGGCGGGCAAGAGACCCAGTACTTC	TRBJ2-5	-	-	TRBV5-1
CASSEGRGLSGNTIYF	TGTGCCAGCAGTGAAGGGAGGGGTTTGTCTGGAAACACCATATATTTT	TRBJ1-3	-	-	TRBV6-1
CATSRNPGGNYEQYF	TGTGCCACCAGCAGGAACCCGGGAGGGAACTACGAGCAGTACTTC	TRBJ2-7	-	TRBD2	TRBV15
CASSLMTSVDEQYF	TGTGCCAGCAGCTTAATGACTAGCGTTGACGAGCAGTACTTC	TRBJ2-7	-	TRBD2	TRBV7-9
CASSDGVANEKLFF	TGTGCCAGCAGTGACGGGGTTGCAAATGAAAAACTGTTTTTT	TRBJ1-4	-	-	TRBV6-1
CASSSSRENEQYF	TGTGCCAGCAGCTCCAGCAGGGAAAACGAGCAGTACTTC	TRBJ2-7	-	-	TRBV11-3
CASSFQQGAEKLFF	TGCGCCAGCAGCTTCCAACAGGGGGCCGAAAAACTGTTTTTT	TRBJ1-4	once	TRBD1	TRBV5-1
CASSPSETQYF	TGTGCCAGCAGCCCCTCGGAGACCCAGTACTTC	TRBJ2-5	-	-	TRBV7-9
CASSFGGQPANYGYTF	TGTGCCAGCAGTTTCGGGGGACAGCCAGCTAACTATGGCTACACCTTC	TRBJ1-2	-	TRBD1	TRBV25-1
CASSPRLGLNNEQFF	TGTGCCAGCAGTCCCCGACTAGGCCTTAACAATGAGCAGTTCTTC	TRBJ2-1	-	-	TRBV2
CASSSYQTGYTF	TGTGCCAGCAGTTCTTACCAGACAGGCTACACCTTC	TRBJ1-2	once	-	TRBV6-6
CASSLAGHFQETQYF	TGCGCCAGCAGCTTGGCGGGACACTTCCAAGAGACCCAGTACTTC	TRBJ2-5	-	-	TRBV5-1
CAISGQGRNTGELFF	TGTGCCATCAGTGGACAGGGGAGGAACACCGGGGAGCTGTTTTTT	TRBJ2-2	-	TRBD1	TRBV10-3
CAAAGQRYTEAFF	TGTGCCGCTGCGGGACAGCGTTACACTGAAGCTTTCTTT	TRBJ1-1	-	TRBD1	TRBV19
CASSQEAAGELFF	TGCGCCAGCAGCCAAGAGGCGGCCGGGGAGCTGTTTTTT	TRBJ2-2	-	-	TRBV4-1
CASSLQGEIGSPLHF	TGCGCCAGCAGCTTACAGGGGGAAATAGGTTCACCCCTCCACTTT	TRBJ1-6	-	TRBD1	TRBV4-3
CASSTSLDGGNEKLFF	TGTGCCAGCTCTACAAGCCTGGACGGGGGTAATGAAAAACTGTTTTTT	TRBJ1-4	-	-	TRBV18
CASRIQGEKTGELFF	TGTGCCAGCAGGATACAGGGGGAAAAGACCGGGGAGCTGTTTTTT	TRBJ2-2	-	TRBD1	TRBV7-9
CASSLRTGTYNEQFF	TGTGCCAGCAGCTTAAGAACCGGGACTTACAATGAGCAGTTCTTC	TRBJ2-1	-	-	TRBV11-3
CASSLWGASPSSYNEQFF	TGTGCCAGCAGCTTGTGGGGAGCAAGCCCAAGCTCCTACAATGAGCAGTTCTTC	TRBJ2-1	-	-	TRBV5-8
CASTKTEGPNIYGYTF	TGTGCCAGCACCAAAACGGAGGGACCAAACATCTATGGCTACACCTTC	TRBJ1-2	-	-	TRBV7-9
CASSLEGALNEQFF	TGCGCCAGCAGCTTGGAGGGGGCTCTCAATGAGCAGTTCTTC	TRBJ2-1	-	TRBD1	TRBV5-1
CAWDRGPNTEAFF	TGTGCCTGGGACAGGGGGCCTAACACTGAAGCTTTCTTT	TRBJ1-1	-	TRBD1	TRBV30
CASSPGQSQAKNIQYF	TGTGCCAGCAGCCCCGGACAGTCCCAGGCCAAAAACATTCAGTACTTC	TRBJ2-4	-	-	TRBV14
CASSATLMNTEAFF	TGTGCCAGCAGCGCAACACTAATGAACACTGAAGCTTTCTTT	TRBJ1-1	-	-	TRBV11-2
CASSVRERDSNQPQHF	TGTGCCAGCAGTGTACGGGAGAGGGATAGCAATCAGCCCCAGCATTTT	TRBJ1-5	-	-	TRBV6-1
CASSVGVEEDEQFF	TGTGCCAGCAGCGTAGGGGTTGAGGAGGATGAGCAGTTCTTC	TRBJ2-1	-	-	TRBV9
CASSAGQGVTNEKLFF	TGTGCCAGTAGTGCGGGACAGGGAGTAACTAATGAAAAACTGTTTTTT	TRBJ1-4	-	TRBD1	TRBV19
CASNLGGPLYEQYF	TGTGCCAGCAACCTGGGGGGACCCCTCTACGAGCAGTACTTC	TRBJ2-7	-	-	TRBV27
CASSSRDRVNTEAFF	TGTGCCAGCAGCTCTCGGGACAGGGTGAACACTGAAGCTTTCTTT	TRBJ1-1	once	TRBD1	TRBV5-6
CASSLGGNGYTF	TGTGCCAGCAGCCTCGGAGGAAATGGCTACACCTTC	TRBJ1-2	once	-	TRBV7-9